This TCR beta chain was documented in a study of B cell selection in AIRE deficiency. This clone has just one count. The CDR3 has 14 amino acids. CDR1 is SGHRS, CDR2 YFSETQ, per germline. The ends were cut back, 1 base at V and 1 base at J, with 8 bases in the middle. CD4+CD127+ cells were sorted as the conventional CD4 T cells. Clones were read by immunoSEQ multiplex PCR, and TCRdb kept only the in-frame ones, dropping some. The sample has over 20,000 clones, roughly 98% seen once; the top ten hold more than 0.15%. The sequence was obtained from a human donor with AIRE deficiency. The chain links TRBV5-1 to TRBJ2-5; D possibly uses TRBD1 or TRBD2 (5 bases each). Sequenced material: conventional CD4+ T cells sorted from PBMCs. CDR3 sequence reads: CASSLWGIQETQYF. The CDR3 DNA sequence: TGCGCCAGCAGCTTGTGGGGGATCCAAGAGACCCAGTACTTC.